This T cell receptor (beta chain) was documented in a study of cytomegalovirus exposure and HLA in healthy donors. Study-level findings and limits: HLA allele associations emerged for roughly 17,000 TCR beta sequences in a later analysis, at 0.05 false discovery rate. Later on, an analysis found that several of the most significant clusters appeared to be linked to common viral pathogens, which included parvovirus B19.

PCR used 60 Vbeta primers and 13 Jbeta primers. Clones were sequenced by immunoSEQ multiplex PCR, and TCRdb holds only the in-frame ones, with some missing. The top ten clones hold 2.1% of a sample with about 150,000 clones, 70% of them seen once. To note about this clone: The antigen is not known.

The ends were cut back, 1 base at V and 4 bases at J, with 7 bases in the middle. Per germline, CDR1 SGHTA and CDR2 FQGTGA. CDR3 length: 13 residues. This sequence was found in a woman aged 55 to 70 in good health and CMV-seropositive. The chain links TRBV7-3 to TRBJ1-2; D uncertain. Sequenced sample: PBMCs. The CDR3 DNA sequence: TGTGCCAGCAGCTTAAATCCCAGCTATGGCTACACCTTC. Its translation: CASSLNPSYGYTF.